Listed here are 21 T cell receptor beta chains from one sample, sequenced in a study of T cell responses to AZD1222 COVID-19 vaccine. Assay used: immunoSEQ multiplex PCR; TCRdb lists only in-frame clones, some missing. This table holds 210,000 or so clones, approximately 94% found once. Sequenced here: peripheral blood, sampled 28 days after the second dose of the MenACWY control vaccine. Source of these receptors: an adult who received the MenACWY meningococcal vaccine as a control.

The chain links TRBV7-8 to TRBJ1-5; TRBD1 is a possible D gene (6 bases). The germline V and J ends were trimmed by 5 bases and 5 bases, with 13 bases remaining between them. Germline values: CDR1 SGHVS, CDR2 FQNEAQ. This CDR3 has 14 residues. In DNA, the CDR3 is TGTGCCAGCAGCCTGGGGACACCAGATCAGCCCCAGCATTTT. Its protein is CASSLGTPDQPQHF.

V and J are TRBV7-9 and TRBJ2-7; no clear D. This CDR3 is built from 12 residues. Trimming left V 5 bases short and J 6 bases short, with 11 bases between. Germline assignment: CDR1 SEHNR and CDR2 FQNEAQ (reference sequence). Here the CDR3 DNA reads TGTGCCAGCAGCCCCCCACATGGCGAGCAGTACTTC. Translation: CASSPPHGEQYF.

CDR3 in DNA: TGCAGTGTATCCCGGGACAACGAGCAGTACTTC. Its translation is CSVSRDNEQYF. The chain is built from TRBV20-1 and TRBJ2-7, with TRBD1 as a possible D gene (6 bases). CDR3 length: 11 amino acids. V was shortened by 7 bases and J by 5 bases, with 12 bases between the two germline ends. Per germline, CDR1 DFQATT and CDR2 SNEGSKA (reference sequence).

The chain uses TRBV3-1 (or the pseudogene TRBV3-2) and TRBJ2-7, with 9 bases matching TRBD1. CDR1 is LGHDT, CDR2 YNNKEL, per germline (reference sequence). This CDR3 has 17 residues. J gave up 6 bases and V 0 bases, and 12 bases lay outside the gene matches. The CDR3 nucleotides read TGTGCCAGCAGCCAAGATCTTGGGGGACAGGGACGGGGCGAGCAGTACTTC. Protein: CASSQDLGGQGRGEQYF.

This rearrangement joins TRBV30 to TRBJ1-1; D is ambiguous. Germline V gene lookup returns CDR1 GTSNPN and CDR2 SVGIG (reference sequence). V was shortened by 3 bases and J by 0 bases, with 8 bases between the two germline ends. The CDR3 loop spans 13 amino acids. The CDR3 coding sequence is TGTGCCTGGAGAGCTACAGTGAACACTGAAGCTTTCTTT. Translation: CAWRATVNTEAFF.

This clone has a single count. The V call is TRBV7-6, the J call TRBJ2-7; D gene uncertain. V was clipped by 1 base and J by 4 bases, with 14 bases between them. This CDR3 region has 15 residues. CDR1 SGHVS and CDR2 FNYEAQ come from the germline V gene. CDR3 region: CASSLETSPLYEQYF. The CDR3 DNA reads as TGTGCCAGCAGCTTAGAGACGTCCCCTCTTTACGAGCAGTACTTC. Full variable domain (remainder filled in from reference TRBV7-6 and TRBJ2-7): GAGVSQSPRYKVTKRGQDVALRCDPISGHVSLYWYRQALGQGPEFLTYFNYEAQQDKSGLPNDRFSAERPEGSISTLTIQRTEQRDSAMYRCASSLETSPLYEQYFGPGTRLTVT.

The chain carries TRBV5-4 and TRBJ2-7; TRBD1 aligns across 9 bases. Unmatched junction bases numbered 12, after V lost 4 bases and J lost 4 bases. Germline V gives CDR1 SGHNT, CDR2 YYREEE (reference sequence). The CDR3 is made up of 16 amino acids. This CDR3 is CASSASQGALGYEQYF. CDR3 nucleotide sequence: TGTGCCAGCAGCGCATCACAGGGGGCCCTTGGGTACGAGCAGTACTTC.

V gene TRBV12-5 combines with J gene TRBJ2-1; D uncertain. CDR3 size: 13 residues. The ends were cut back, 5 bases at V and 6 bases at J, with 11 bases in the middle. In germline, CDR1 is LGHNT, CDR2 FRNRAP. The CDR3 DNA follows: TGTGCTAGTGGTGGGCGGTTAGGCAATGAGCAGTTCTTC. It encodes CASGGRLGNEQFF.

The CDR3 reads CASSSDRSPLPLHF. The DNA for the CDR3 is TGTGCCAGCAGCTCGGACAGGAGCCCCCTTCCCCTCCACTTT. The V and J genes are TRBV9 and TRBJ1-6; 7 bases agree with TRBD1. J gave up 13 bases and V 4 bases, and 11 bases lay outside the gene matches. This CDR3 is 14 amino acids long. CDR1 and CDR2 (germline): SGDLS, YYNGEE.

V is TRBV7-3 and J is TRBJ2-1; TRBD1 agrees at 7 bases. CDR1 is SGHTA, CDR2 FQGTGA, per germline. J lost 4 bases, V lost 6 bases, and 9 bases had no gene match. This CDR3 has 15 residues. CDR3 nucleotides: TGTGCCAGCAGTTTGGTTGGGACAGTATACAATGAGCAGTTCTTC. Translation: CASSLVGTVYNEQFF. The whole variable domain, remainder taken from reference TRBV7-3 and TRBJ2-1, is GAGVSQTPSNKVTEKGKYVELRCDPISGHTALYWYRQSLGQGPEFLIYFQGTGAADDSGLPNDRFFAVRPEGSVSTLKIQRTERGDSAVYLCASSLVGTVYNEQFFGPGTRLTVL.

About this clone itself: This specimen includes other DNA sequences encoding the same CDR3. J is TRBJ1-1 and V is TRBV3-1 (or the pseudogene TRBV3-2); no reliable D call. The CDR3 spans 13 residues. The germline V and J ends were trimmed by 3 bases and 0 bases, with 5 bases remaining between them. The V gene's germline CDR1 is LGHDT and CDR2 YNNKEL (reference sequence). The DNA for the CDR3 is TGTGCCAGCAGCCAGGGTTTGAACACTGAAGCTTTCTTT. It codes for CASSQGLNTEAFF.

The V and J genes are TRBV15 and TRBJ2-1; no clear D gene. The CDR3 covers 12 residues. Germline lookup yields CDR1 LNHNV and CDR2 YYDKDF (reference sequence). The V end was cut by 1 base, the J end by 7 bases, with 5 bases between. The CDR3 sequence: CATSRVGNEQFF. The CDR3 nucleotides are TGTGCCACCAGCAGAGTCGGGAATGAGCAGTTCTTC.

The chain has TRBV7-3 and TRBJ1-2; D might be TRBD1 (5 bases). Trimming pared 1 base from V and 14 bases from J, leaving 17 bases between. The CDR3 is 13 amino acids. CDR1 SGHTA and CDR2 FQGTGA come from the germline V gene. The DNA for the CDR3 is TGTGCCAGCAGCTTAAGAGGTTCAGGGAGGGCTACCTTC. Its protein is CASSLRGSGRATF.

The chain recombines TRBV23-1 with TRBJ2-3; D uncertain. TRBV23-1 is noted as an ORF with a role that remains uncertain. V lost 4 bases, J lost 0 bases, and 11 bases lay in between. The CDR3 covers 15 residues. The CDR3 region is CASSPNPRSTDTQYF. For the CDR3, the DNA is TGCGCCAGCAGTCCAAACCCAAGGAGCACAGATACGCAGTATTTT.

This chain uses TRBV14 with TRBJ2-1; D is undetermined. Germline V gene data show CDR1 as SGHDN and CDR2 as FVKESK. The CDR3 has 12 amino acids. Trimming took 4 bases from V and 2 from J, leaving 3 bases between them. CDR3 nucleotides: TGTGCCAGCAGCCTACCCTACAATGAGCAGTTCTTC. Protein sequence: CASSLPYNEQFF.

V is TRBV13 and J is TRBJ2-7; perhaps TRBD1 as D (6 bases). CDR3 size: 13 residues. The germline CDR1 and CDR2 sequences are PRHDT and FYEKMQ (reference sequence). Trimming removed 4 bases from V and 10 bases from J, with 17 bases in between. In DNA, the CDR3 is TGTGCCAGCAGCTCGAAGATGGGGGCCCTTCAGTACTTC. This encodes CASSSKMGALQYF.

V gene TRBV3-1 (or the pseudogene TRBV3-2) combines with J gene TRBJ2-7, with D possibly TRBD2 on 7 matching bases. Trimming took off 5 bases at V and 3 bases at J, with 14 bases between the two ends. Germline V gene data show CDR1 as LGHDT and CDR2 as YNNKEL (reference sequence). CDR3 length equals 14 residues. The CDR3 is CASSSQGGGYEQYF. The CDR3 region has the DNA TGTGCCAGCAGCTCACAGGGAGGGGGCTACGAGCAGTACTTC.

Remarks on this clone: The sample contains more than one DNA sequence encoding this CDR3. The rearrangement joins TRBV15 to TRBJ1-1, with D perhaps matching TRBD1 (6 bases). This CDR3 region has 13 residues. Trimming shortened V by 3 bases and J by 4 bases, and 9 bases separated the two germline ends. Germline-derived CDR1 and CDR2 are LNHNV and YYDKDF (reference sequence). CDR3 region: CATSRDRVTEAFF. DNA of the CDR3: TGTGCCACCAGCAGGGACAGAGTCACTGAAGCTTTCTTT. Together with reference TRBV15 and TRBJ1-1, the CDR3 gives the full variable domain: DAMVIQNPRYQVTQFGKPVTLSCSQTLNHNVMYWYQQKSSQAPKLLFHYYDKDFNNEADTPDNFQSRRPNTSFCFLDIRSPGLGDTAMYLCATSRDRVTEAFFGQGTRLTVV.

The gene calls are TRBV7-9 and TRBJ2-5; possibly TRBD1 for D (6 bases). The germline gives CDR1 SEHNR, CDR2 FQNEAQ (reference sequence). CDR3 length equals 17 residues. Trimming took off 5 bases at V and 0 bases at J, with 19 bases between the two ends. CDR3 DNA: TGTGCCAGCAGCCTCCCGACAGGACCTGGGTACCAAGAGACCCAGTACTTC. This codes for CASSLPTGPGYQETQYF.

The gene calls are TRBV7-2 and TRBJ1-2, with D perhaps TRBD1 (5 bases). This CDR3 is 14 amino acids long. CDR1 SGHTA and CDR2 FQGNSA come from the germline V gene. Trimming took 1 base from V and 7 from J, leaving 13 bases between them. CDR3 in amino acids: CASSLERRRGGYTF. DNA of the CDR3: TGTGCCAGCAGCTTAGAGAGGAGGAGGGGTGGCTACACCTTC.

The CDR3 loop is CASSSGRGNQPQHF. CDR3 DNA sequence: TGTGCCAGCAGTTCGGGCAGGGGCAATCAGCCCCAGCATTTT. The chain employs TRBV6-2 or TRBV6-3 and TRBJ1-5; D possibly corresponds to TRBD1 (5 bases). Trimming stripped 4 bases from V and 2 bases from J, with 9 bases between. Germline V CDR1 and CDR2: MNHEY, SVGEGT. The CDR3 spans 14 residues.